The 15 T cell receptor beta chains reported below all come from one sample, sequenced in a study of response to subunit inactivated influenza vaccine. TCRdb re-called the RT-PCR reads through MiXCR, storing one row per CDR3 protein. Among about 570,000 distinct CDR3 sequences listed, approximately 10% were seen once. The sample was PBMCs from blood, taken on the day of vaccination. Source of these receptors: a man aged 45-65 years who received an inactivated influenza vaccine.

V is TRBV5-4 and J is TRBJ2-1; 7 bases are shared with TRBD2. The V gene's germline CDR1 is SGHNT and CDR2 YYREEE (reference sequence). The CDR3 sequence is 15 residues long. Trimming cost V 3 bases and J 8 bases; bases outside gene matches: 11. CDR3 protein: CASSSQAGSRDEQFF. The CDR3 bases are TGTGCCAGCAGCTCCCAAGCGGGATCTAGAGATGAGCAGTTCTTC.

V and J are TRBV7-2 and TRBJ2-1; TRBD2 matches at 8 bases. In germline, CDR1 is SGHTA, CDR2 FQGNSA. The CDR3 is 14 amino acids. Trimming removed 0 bases from V and 10 bases from J; junction bases left unmatched: 5. The CDR3 here is CASSLAAGGREQFF. Here the CDR3 DNA reads TGTGCCAGCAGCTTAGCCGCGGGAGGTCGGGAGCAGTTCTTC. The full variable domain, with the rest looked up from reference TRBV7-2 and TRBJ2-1, is GAGVSQSPSNKVTEKGKDVELRCDPISGHTALYWYRQSLGQGLEFLIYFQGNSAPDKSGLPSDRFSAERTGGSVSTLTIQRTQQEDSAVYLCASSLAAGGREQFFGPGTRLTVL.

The chain joins TRBV18 to TRBJ2-1, with a tentative D call TRBD2 (6 bases). The V end was cut by 3 bases, the J end by 8 bases, with 14 bases between. CDR1 is KGHSH, CDR2 LQKENI, per germline. The CDR3 has 14 residues. Here the CDR3 DNA reads TGTGCCAGCTCACCCGGGGATGTAGCGGATGAGCAGTTCTTC. It specifies CASSPGDVADEQFF.

This clonotype showed up many times. The genes are TRBV4-2 and TRBJ2-2; no clear D. The CDR3 has 13 residues. Germline CDR1 and CDR2: LGHNA and YNFKEQ. Trimming took 5 bases from V and 10 from J, leaving 14 bases between them. The CDR3 bases are TGTGCCAGCAGCTCAGTAGGATTCGAGGAGCTGTTTTTT. It codes for CASSSVGFEELFF.

This clonotype has a count of ten or more. The chain joins TRBV28 to TRBJ2-2; no clear D gene. Trimming shortened V by 1 base and J by 9 bases, and 12 bases separated the two germline ends. Germline CDR1 reads MDHEN; CDR2 reads SYDVKM. The CDR3 totals 14 residues. The CDR3 loop reads CASSLFEDPRELFF. The CDR3 region has the DNA TGTGCCAGCAGTTTATTCGAGGACCCCCGGGAGCTGTTTTTT.

The chain combines TRBV6-5 with TRBJ2-7; possibly TRBD1 or TRBD2 for D (5 bases each). With 6 bases removed from V and 7 bases from J, the gap between germline ends came to 10 bases. This CDR3 spans 11 amino acids. Germline CDR1 MNHEY, CDR2 SVGAGI. CDR3 DNA: TGTGCCAGCAGCCTAGGGGAGGAGCAGTACTTC. Its translation is CASSLGEEQYF.

This clonotype was seen only a few times. V and J are TRBV6-2 or TRBV6-3 and TRBJ2-1; 7 bases match TRBD1. CDR3 length: 16 amino acids. V shed 3 bases, J shed 5 bases, and the junction held 10 bases outside the gene matches. The germline V gene encodes CDR1 MNHEY and CDR2 SVGEGT. CDR3 in DNA: TGTGCCAGCAGTTATTCCCTAGGGGGCATCGACAATGAGCAGTTCTTC. Its translation is CASSYSLGGIDNEQFF.

This clonotype has only a few counts. V usage is TRBV24-1 and J usage is TRBJ2-6; the D is unclear. Germline lookup yields CDR1 KGHDR and CDR2 SFDVKD. V was cut by 5 bases and J by 0 bases, with 7 bases left in between. There are 15 residues in the CDR3. DNA for the CDR3: TGTGCCACCAGTGCCGATAACTCTGGGGCCAACGTCCTGACTTTC. Residues: CATSADNSGANVLTF.

This chain joins TRBV29-1 and TRBJ2-7; D possibly corresponds to TRBD2 (6 bases). V was clipped by 5 bases and J by 7 bases, with 12 bases between them. Germline CDR1 reads SQVTM; CDR2 reads ANQGSEA. The CDR3 is made up of 11 amino acids. The CDR3 loop reads CSVLGGGEQYF. DNA of the CDR3: TGCAGCGTTTTGGGAGGAGGGGAGCAGTACTTC.

This rearrangement joins TRBV27 to TRBJ1-5, with 9 bases that match TRBD1. Trimming cost V 6 bases and J 3 bases; bases outside gene matches: 12. The V gene's germline CDR1 is MNHEY and CDR2 SMNVEV (reference sequence). This CDR3 spans 17 amino acids. The CDR3 DNA follows: TGTGCCAGCAGGCCTAAAGGGACAGGGCACTTCAATCAGCCCCAGCATTTT. Residues: CASRPKGTGHFNQPQHF.

This chain joins TRBV7-9 and TRBJ2-7; D may correspond to TRBD1 or TRBD2 (5 bases each). Germline V gives CDR1 SEHNR, CDR2 FQNEAQ (reference sequence). Deletions cut 5 bases from V and 4 bases from J, with 15 bases between. This CDR3 spans 14 amino acids. The CDR3 DNA is TGTGCCAGCAGCCAGTGGCAGGGAGCTTACGAGCAGTACTTC. The encoded protein is CASSQWQGAYEQYF.

There are many counts of this clonotype. This rearrangement joins TRBV11-2 to TRBJ2-2; D remains ambiguous. The V end lost 1 base, the J end lost 2 bases, and 11 bases lay between the germline ends. Germline CDR1 and CDR2: SGHAT and FQNNGV. The CDR3 covers 16 residues. CDR3 DNA: TGTGCCAGCAGCTTAGTTTTTCACCAAAACACCGGGGAGCTGTTTTTT. It is translated as CASSLVFHQNTGELFF.

This chain connects TRBV7-6 to TRBJ2-3; TRBD2 agrees at 10 bases. The CDR3 contains 16 residues. Per the germline V gene, CDR1 is SGHVS and CDR2 is FNYEAQ. J gave up 5 bases and V 4 bases, and 9 bases lay outside the gene matches. DNA of the CDR3: TGTGCCAGCAGCTCAGCAGCGGGGGGGCGGGGAGATACGCAGTATTTT. As protein: CASSSAAGGRGDTQYF. Combining the CDR3 with reference TRBV7-6 and TRBJ2-3 gives the whole variable domain GAGVSQSPRYKVTKRGQDVALRCDPISGHVSLYWYRQALGQGPEFLTYFNYEAQQDKSGLPNDRFSAERPEGSISTLTIQRTEQRDSAMYRCASSSAAGGRGDTQYFGPGTRLTVL.

Ten or more counts support this clonotype. This rearrangement joins TRBV29-1 to TRBJ2-1; 10 positions agree with TRBD2. The CDR3 has 13 amino acids. Trimming at V came to 6 bases and at J to 7 bases, leaving 6 bases not matched to a gene. Germline-derived CDR1 and CDR2 are SQVTM and ANQGSEA. CDR3 region: CSVRTSGLNEQFF. The CDR3 DNA sequence: TGCAGCGTGAGGACTAGCGGATTAAATGAGCAGTTCTTC.

The V call is TRBV7-9, the J call TRBJ2-7; 12 nucleotides agree with TRBD2. This CDR3 has 15 residues. Germline lookup yields CDR1 SEHNR and CDR2 FQNEAQ (reference sequence). With V trimmed by 4 bases and J by 5 bases, 6 bases remained unmatched. The CDR3: CASSSSTSGRNEQYF. The CDR3 nucleotides read TGTGCCAGCAGCTCGAGTACTAGCGGGAGGAACGAGCAGTACTTC. Complete variable domain (other parts from reference TRBV7-9 and TRBJ2-7): DTGVSQNPRHKITKRGQNVTFRCDPISEHNRLYWYRQTLGQGPEFLTYFQNEAQLEKSRLLSDRFSAERPKGSFSTLEIQRTEQGDSAMYLCASSSSTSGRNEQYFGPGTRLTVT.